The rows below give T cell receptor beta chains drawn from one sample of a study of response to subunit inactivated influenza vaccine. TCRdb fed the RT-PCR reads into MiXCR, producing one record per CDR3 protein. Of 150,000 to 200,000 distinct CDR3 sequences detected, 11% appear once; the ten largest clones hold around 12%. The input for sequencing was non-naive T cells sorted from PBMCs, taken roughly 45 days after vaccination. The receptors originated from a man aged 45-65 years who received an inactivated influenza vaccine. The CDR3 runs from the conserved cysteine through the conserved F or W. Each record gives: clone size, D gene, V gene, J gene, CDR3 DNA, CDR3 protein. The D gene is left open where the match is weak. The listing skips clone size in some rows; elsewhere it reads once, few, many or a size class.

NA	NA	TRBV27	TRBJ1-1	TGTGCCAGCAGTTACAGTCTGAACACTGAAGCTTTCTTT	CASSYSLNTEAFF
NA	TRBD1	TRBV7-2	TRBJ1-1	TGTGCCAGCAGCATAACAGGGGAGAGCACTGAAGCTTTCTTT	CASSITGESTEAFF
many	NA	TRBV7-9	TRBJ1-4	TGTGCCAGCAGCGGGACAACAACTAATGAAAAACTGTTTTTT	CASSGTTTNEKLFF
few	TRBD1	TRBV5-6	TRBJ1-3	TGTGCCAGCAGCTCCGACCGGGACAGGAGCTCTGGAAACACCATATATTTT	CASSSDRDRSSGNTIYF
many	TRBD2	TRBV29-1	TRBJ2-1	TGCAGCTCCGGGGACGGGGGGAATGAGCAGTTCTTC	CSSGDGGNEQFF
many	TRBD2	TRBV7-9	TRBJ2-3	TGTGCCAGCAGACGGATAGCGGGAGTGACAGATACGCAGTATTTT	CASRRIAGVTDTQYF
many	TRBD1	TRBV11-2	TRBJ2-1	TGTGCCAGCAGAGGACAGGCCAGATACAATGAGCAGTTCTTC	CASRGQARYNEQFF
NA	TRBD1	TRBV12-3/TRBV12-4	TRBJ1-6	TGTGCCAGCAGTCTAGGACAGGGCAACTCACCCCTCCACTTT	CASSLGQGNSPLHF
NA	NA	TRBV7-2	TRBJ1-1	TGTGCCAGCAGCTTAGGGCCGCCGGCTTTCTTT	CASSLGPPAFF
few	NA	TRBV5-8	TRBJ1-2	TGTGCCAGCAGCTCGATCTCGGGACGGCGGAACTTGGGCTACACCTTC	CASSSISGRRNLGYTF
few	NA	TRBV27	TRBJ1-6	TGTGCCAGCAGGACGGGTGGAACCTATAATTCACCCCTCCACTTT	CASRTGGTYNSPLHF
few	NA	TRBV27	TRBJ1-2	TGTGCCAGCAGTTTACGCTCCACATCCTATGGCTACACCTTC	CASSLRSTSYGYTF
few	NA	TRBV5-1	TRBJ2-3	TGCGCCAGCAGCATACACGGACAGATCACAGATACGCAGTATTTT	CASSIHGQITDTQYF
few	NA	TRBV27	TRBJ2-1	TGTGCCAGCTCCCCGGTGGGCACATCCATCATAGGCAATGAGCAGTTCTTC	CASSPVGTSIIGNEQFF
NA	NA	TRBV20-1	TRBJ1-5	TGCAGTGGGTGGCCCGGGGGAAGACAGCCCCAGCATTTT	CSGWPGGRQPQHF
many	TRBD1	TRBV12-3/TRBV12-4	TRBJ1-5	TGTGCCAGCACCTTACAGGGGGCGCCTGGGCCCCAGCATTTT	CASTLQGAPGPQHF
NA	TRBD1	TRBV6-1	TRBJ2-7	TGTGCCAGCAGTGAATGGACAGGGGGCTACGAGCAGTACTTC	CASSEWTGGYEQYF
NA	NA	TRBV3-1	TRBJ2-1	TGTGCCAGCAGCCAGGGGCAGGGGCTACGCTACAATGAGCAGTTCTTC	CASSQGQGLRYNEQFF
NA	NA	TRBV6-2/TRBV6-3	TRBJ2-7	TGTGCCAGCAGTCGACCCCTGATAGTGGACGAGCAGTACTTC	CASSRPLIVDEQYF
many	NA	TRBV29-1	TRBJ1-5	TGCAGCGTTGCGTCCTTGGGGCAGCCCCAGCATTTT	CSVASLGQPQHF
few	TRBD1	TRBV12-3/TRBV12-4	TRBJ1-2	TGTGCCAGCACTGCGTCCTGGACAGGTAGCTATGGCTACACCTTC	CASTASWTGSYGYTF
NA	NA	TRBV7-8	TRBJ1-1	TGTGCCAGCACCCCCCTGGGGGTTACTGAAGCTTTCTTT	CASTPLGVTEAFF
NA	NA	TRBV6-2/TRBV6-3	TRBJ1-2	TGTGCCAGCAGCCCCAGGGAGCCGAACTATGGCTACACCTTC	CASSPREPNYGYTF
many	TRBD1	TRBV5-8	TRBJ2-5	TGTGCCAGCAGCCCCCGGGACAGACAAGAGACCCAGTACTTC	CASSPRDRQETQYF
few	NA	TRBV25-1	TRBJ1-2	TGTGCCAGCTGGGACATGGGTGGCTACACCTTC	CASWDMGGYTF
NA	NA	TRBV29-1	TRBJ1-1	TGCAGCGTTGAAGCCTACTCGAACACTGAAGCTTTCTTT	CSVEAYSNTEAFF
many	NA	TRBV11-3	TRBJ2-7	TGTGCCAGCAGCAAAGATGGAGACGAGCAGTACTTC	CASSKDGDEQYF
few	NA	TRBV6-1	TRBJ1-2	TGTGCCAGCAGTGAACCCGACAGTGGGTATGGCTACACCTTC	CASSEPDSGYGYTF